Following are 24 T cell receptor beta chains from one sample sequenced in a study of identical twins. TCRdb passed the 5' RACE reads through MiXCR, listing each CDR3 protein once. The table records around 960,000 distinct CDR3 sequences, 9% to 15% of them present only once. The sample also formed part of further work on yellow fever vaccine responses in identical twins.

Sequenced: PBMCs. Source of these receptors: a woman aged 18-35 years in good health.

The chain joins TRBV20-1 to TRBJ2-3; either TRBD1 or TRBD2 may supply D (7 bases each). The germline V and J ends were trimmed by 6 bases and 5 bases, with 15 bases remaining between them. This CDR3 comprises 13 residues. Germline V CDR1 and CDR2: DFQATT, SNEGSKA (reference sequence). CDR3 in DNA: TGCAGTGCCTCCAGGGGGGGCGTAGATACGCAGTATTTT. The encoded protein is CSASRGGVDTQYF.

This chain links TRBV9 with TRBJ2-3; a weak D match, TRBD2 (5 bases). Germline CDR1 SGDLS, CDR2 YYNGEE. The V gene lost 6 bases and the J gene lost 2 bases, with 13 bases spanning the gap. This CDR3 region has 14 residues. The CDR3 loop is CASTRTGTTDTQYF. As DNA, the CDR3 is TGTGCCAGCACCCGAACGGGAACCACAGATACGCAGTATTTT.

The chain joins TRBV12-3 or TRBV12-4 to TRBJ1-1; D gene ambiguous. There are 14 residues in the CDR3. V shed 3 bases and J shed 4 bases, with 12 bases lying between them. The chain's CDR3 is CASSFSTGSTEAFF. CDR3 nucleotides: TGTGCCAGCAGTTTCTCTACCGGGAGCACTGAAGCTTTCTTT.

This clonotype was detected a few times. The V call is TRBV14, the J call TRBJ1-4; D remains ambiguous. The germline V and J ends were trimmed by 1 base and 0 bases, with 6 bases remaining between them. Germline assignment: CDR1 SGHDN and CDR2 FVKESK. CDR3 length equals 15 residues. The CDR3 loop is CASSQGLATNEKLFF. CDR3 nucleotide sequence: TGTGCCAGCAGCCAAGGATTAGCAACTAATGAAAAACTGTTTTTT. The variable domain in full, completed from reference TRBV14 and TRBJ1-4, reads EAGVTQFPSHSVIEKGQTVTLRCDPISGHDNLYWYRRVMGKEIKFLLHFVKESKQDESGMPNNRFLAERTGGTYSTLKVQPAELEDSGVYFCASSQGLATNEKLFFGSGTQLSVL.

The table lists this clonotype with many counts. The chain has TRBV29-1 and TRBJ2-3; D is perhaps TRBD2 (5 bases). Per germline, CDR1 SQVTM and CDR2 ANQGSEA. This CDR3 comprises 16 residues. V was shortened by 6 bases and J by 2 bases, with 21 bases between the two germline ends. The CDR3 coding sequence is TGCAGCGTATTAAAAGGGAGATCGTTAGTCACAGATACGCAGTATTTT. Its translation: CSVLKGRSLVTDTQYF.

In its sample, this clonotype was seen a few times. The rearrangement joins TRBV7-9 to TRBJ1-1; tentatively, D is TRBD1 (5 bases). The germline V gene has CDR1 SEHNR and CDR2 FQNEAQ (reference sequence). The CDR3 length is 15 residues. The germline V and J ends were trimmed by 5 bases and 4 bases, with 17 bases remaining between them. The CDR3 protein is CASSKQTSGGTEAFF. CDR3 coding DNA: TGTGCCAGCAGCAAACAAACCTCGGGGGGCACTGAAGCTTTCTTT.

The CDR3 DNA sequence: TGCGCCAGCAGCCCGGACGGCCAGCCCTACAATGAGCAGTTCTTC. This sequence encodes CASSPDGQPYNEQFF. The chain combines TRBV5-1 with TRBJ2-1; D remains unclear. Germline CDR1 and CDR2: SGHRS and YFSETQ. The V gene lost 4 bases and the J gene lost 2 bases, with 13 bases spanning the gap. The CDR3 is 15 residues long.

The count of this clonotype is one. The rearrangement uses TRBV7-6 and TRBJ2-5; D possibly matches TRBD1 or TRBD2 (5 bases each). With 6 bases removed from V and 4 bases from J, the gap between germline ends came to 21 bases. The CDR3 extends over 16 amino acids. Germline values: CDR1 SGHVS, CDR2 FNYEAQ. CDR3 loop: CASRPPGRSMGETQYF. The CDR3 nucleotides are TGTGCCAGCAGACCACCGGGACGATCGATGGGAGAGACCCAGTACTTC.

This clonotype was picked up a small number of times. This sequence joins TRBV11-2 and TRBJ1-2; possibly TRBD1 for D (6 bases). The germline V gene encodes CDR1 SGHAT and CDR2 FQNNGV. V lost 4 bases and J 4 bases, leaving 10 bases between the germline ends. This CDR3 contains 13 residues. The CDR3 loop reads CASSSGQPYGYTF. CDR3 in DNA: TGTGCCAGCAGCTCCGGACAGCCCTATGGCTACACCTTC. Combining the CDR3 with reference TRBV11-2 and TRBJ1-2 gives the whole variable domain EAGVAQSPRYKIIEKRQSVAFWCNPISGHATLYWYQQILGQGPKLLIQFQNNGVVDDSQLPKDRFSAERLKGVDSTLKIQPAKLEDSAVYLCASSSGQPYGYTFGSGTRLTVV.

This clonotype was counted only a few times. The chain uses TRBV28 and TRBJ1-5; a weak D match, TRBD1 (5 bases). The V gene's germline CDR1 is MDHEN and CDR2 SYDVKM. This CDR3 comprises 16 residues. Trimming pared 3 bases from V and 4 bases from J, leaving 16 bases between. The CDR3 region is CASSLSFAGRNQPQHF. The CDR3 region has the DNA TGTGCCAGCAGTTTGTCGTTCGCAGGGCGGAATCAGCCCCAGCATTTT.

The gene calls are TRBV5-1 and TRBJ2-3; 10 positions match TRBD2. CDR3 size: 17 residues. Trimming cost V 0 bases and J 1 base; bases outside gene matches: 5. Germline V gives CDR1 SGHRS, CDR2 YFSETQ. CDR3 DNA: TGCGCCAGCAGCTTGGGGATAACTAGCGGGGGCACAGATACGCAGTATTTT. It encodes CASSLGITSGGTDTQYF. The variable domain in full, completed from reference TRBV5-1 and TRBJ2-3, reads KAGVTQTPRYLIKTRGQQVTLSCSPISGHRSVSWYQQTPGQGLQFLFEYFSETQRNKGNFPGRFSGRQFSNSRSEMNVSTLELGDSALYLCASSLGITSGGTDTQYFGPGTRLTVL.

This clonotype was seen at least ten times. This sequence joins TRBV5-1 and TRBJ2-1; possible D gene TRBD2, 6 bases. CDR1 and CDR2 from the germline V gene are SGHRS and YFSETQ. CDR3 length: 15 residues. V lost 4 bases and J 3 bases, leaving 14 bases between the germline ends. CDR3 residues: CASSLGTSHYNEQFF. The CDR3, as DNA: TGCGCCAGCAGCCTCGGGACTTCCCACTACAATGAGCAGTTCTTC.

Remarks on this clonotype: One junction end disagrees with the germline gene, perhaps due to a read error. This chain uses TRBV2 with TRBJ1-2, with a weak D call TRBD1 (5 bases). Germline V gives CDR1 SNHLY, CDR2 FYNNEI. The CDR3 has 14 amino acids. CDR3 sequence reads: CASSGQLGTTGTPF. CDR3 DNA: TGTGCCAGCAGTGGACAGCTGGGGACTACGGGGACCCCCTTC.

In this sample, this clonotype turned up a few times. The V gene is TRBV28, the J gene TRBJ2-7; D gene unclear. The CDR3 consists of 10 residues. Deletions cut 10 bases from V and 7 bases from J, with 11 bases between. Germline V CDR1 and CDR2: MDHEN, SYDVKM. CDR3 sequence reads: CATQKKEQYF. CDR3 coding DNA: TGTGCCACCCAGAAAAAAGAGCAGTACTTC.

This chain uses TRBV6-5 with TRBJ2-1; 10 bases map to TRBD2. The J segment lost 6 bases and the V segment lost 3 bases, leaving 11 bases of the junction unmatched. The CDR3 is 17 amino acids. Germline V gene sequence: CDR1 MNHEY, CDR2 SVGAGI. The CDR3 reads CASSYSSGGSLANEQFF. In nucleotides, the CDR3 is TGTGCCAGCAGTTATTCTAGCGGGGGCTCATTGGCCAATGAGCAGTTCTTC.

This clonotype came up a few times. The J gene is TRBJ2-7, the V gene TRBV5-6, with D perhaps assigned TRBD1 or TRBD2 (5 bases each). The CDR3 is 13 amino acids. V shed 6 bases and J shed 3 bases, with 13 bases lying between them. From germline, CDR1 is SGHDT and CDR2 YYEEEE. The chain's CDR3 is CASTPTEGYEQYF. The CDR3 nucleotides read TGTGCCAGCACCCCGACAGAGGGCTACGAGCAGTACTTC.

V and J are TRBV19 and TRBJ2-1; 10 nucleotides align to TRBD2. This CDR3 contains 14 residues. V lost 7 bases and J lost 6; bases outside the gene matches: 6. Germline V gene lookup returns CDR1 LNHDA and CDR2 SQIVND (reference sequence). CDR3 in amino acids: CASKAGGPFNEQFF. The CDR3 nucleotides read TGTGCCAGTAAAGCGGGAGGGCCTTTCAATGAGCAGTTCTTC.

The chain employs TRBV27 and TRBJ2-4, with D possibly TRBD2 on 6 matching bases. V dropped 5 bases and J dropped 8 bases, with 16 bases sitting between them. The CDR3 contains 14 residues. The germline gives CDR1 MNHEY, CDR2 SMNVEV (reference sequence). The CDR3 nucleotides are TGTGCCAGCAGTACCTCGACTAGGTTGGACATTCAGTACTTC. Protein sequence: CASSTSTRLDIQYF.

The chain recombines TRBV6-1 with TRBJ2-1; 10 bases map to TRBD2. Trimming at V came to 0 bases and at J to 8 bases, leaving 4 bases not matched to a gene. The CDR3 is 15 amino acids. The germline gives CDR1 MNHNS, CDR2 SASEGT. The CDR3 DNA reads TGTGCCAGCAGTGAAGCGAGCGGGGGGGCCGATGAGCAGTTCTTC. It codes for CASSEASGGADEQFF.

The chain carries TRBV5-1 and TRBJ2-7, with 9 positions matching TRBD1. CDR3 length: 12 amino acids. Germline lookup yields CDR1 SGHRS and CDR2 YFSETQ. J lost 7 bases, V lost 9 bases, and 8 bases had no gene match. CDR3 amino acids: CAIKSTGGEQYF. In DNA form, the CDR3 reads TGCGCCATCAAATCGACAGGGGGTGAGCAGTACTTC.

This clonotype has only a few counts. This chain joins TRBV3-1 and TRBJ2-1, with a weak D call TRBD2 (5 bases). V lost 0 bases and J 4 bases, leaving 10 bases between the germline ends. The CDR3 is 15 amino acids. The germline CDR1 and CDR2 sequences are LGHDT and YNNKEL (reference sequence). The CDR3 spells CASSQDYGRYNEQFF. As DNA, the CDR3 is TGTGCCAGCAGCCAAGATTATGGGAGATACAATGAGCAGTTCTTC.

This CDR3 reads CASSYGSEDTQYF. CDR3 nucleotides: TGTGCCAGCAGTTACGGTAGCGAAGATACGCAGTATTTT. The chain is built from TRBV6-5 and TRBJ2-3, with D perhaps TRBD2 (5 bases). The CDR3 spans 13 residues. In germline, CDR1 is MNHEY, CDR2 SVGAGI. V dropped 2 bases and J dropped 5 bases, with 8 bases sitting between them.

Ten or more counts support this clonotype. This chain joins TRBV7-8 and TRBJ2-1, with TRBD2 matching 10 bases. Germline V gene sequence: CDR1 SGHVS, CDR2 FQNEAQ. Unmatched junction bases numbered 3, after V lost 0 bases and J lost 10 bases. The CDR3 is 14 residues long. CDR3 in amino acids: CASSLALAGIEQFF. The CDR3 coding sequence is TGTGCCAGCAGCTTAGCACTAGCGGGAATCGAGCAGTTCTTC.

This clonotype was observed at least ten times. The chain combines TRBV12-3 or TRBV12-4 with TRBJ2-1; no reliable D call. The CDR3 sequence is 12 residues long. V was trimmed by 2 bases and J by 9 bases, leaving 8 bases between them. The DNA for the CDR3 is TGTGCCAGCAGTTTAAATCGACTTGAGCAGTTCTTC. This sequence encodes CASSLNRLEQFF.